The following is a TCR beta chain sequence with its context. Its antigen is still unknown. CDR1 is SGDLS, CDR2 YYNGEE, per germline. CDR3 length equals 15 residues. V lost 0 bases and J 2 bases, leaving 11 bases between the germline ends. TCRdb itself ran the 5' RACE reads through MiXCR, one entry per CDR3 protein. This table holds over 130,000 distinct CDR3 sequences, around 15% found once. This sample was included in a study of T-cell memory formation after mild COVID-19. Whole-study results and caveats: Cross-reactive memory appears to have joined, as suggested by some responding clones showing up in pre-infection memory. Clonal second-wave expansions that peaked on day 37 had unconfirmed SARS-CoV-2 specificity. The study found balanced CD4/CD8 in clones contracting day 15 to 85 and a CD4+ lean in later expanders.

Sequenced: PBMCs or a T cell subset sorted from them (not recorded which). This chain connects TRBV9 to TRBJ1-1; D gene uncertain. The TCR comes from an adult woman who had mild COVID-19 (a few samples of this study predate the infection). Cell type and time point are not known. The CDR3 DNA reads as TGTGCCAGCAGCGTAGAAGGACGGTATAACACTGAAGCTTTCTTT. Translation gives CASSVEGRYNTEAFF.